This TCR beta chain comes out of a study of CD4+ T cells in melanoma. Regarding the study as a whole: A reported correlation linked neoantigen-specific CD4+ T cells to CD8+, macrophage and B cell function. Diverse differentiation states were reported for melanoma neoantigen-specific CD4+ T cells.

Sequencing used immunoSEQ multiplex PCR; TCRdb keeps in-frame clones, though not all of them. The table shows some 120,000 clones, with about 90% occurring only once. Remarks on this clone: Its specificity is unknown.

The TCR was taken from a human donor with melanoma. Sequenced material: peripheral blood.

The CDR3: CASSDYAGSNYGYTF. The CDR3 nucleotides are TGTGCCAGCAGTGATTATGCAGGCTCTAACTATGGCTACACCTTC. The V gene is TRBV6-4, the J gene TRBJ1-2; D gene uncertain. The CDR3 totals 15 residues. Trimming cost V 3 bases and J 0 bases, with 11 bases left between them. Germline CDR1 and CDR2: MRHNA and SNTAGT.